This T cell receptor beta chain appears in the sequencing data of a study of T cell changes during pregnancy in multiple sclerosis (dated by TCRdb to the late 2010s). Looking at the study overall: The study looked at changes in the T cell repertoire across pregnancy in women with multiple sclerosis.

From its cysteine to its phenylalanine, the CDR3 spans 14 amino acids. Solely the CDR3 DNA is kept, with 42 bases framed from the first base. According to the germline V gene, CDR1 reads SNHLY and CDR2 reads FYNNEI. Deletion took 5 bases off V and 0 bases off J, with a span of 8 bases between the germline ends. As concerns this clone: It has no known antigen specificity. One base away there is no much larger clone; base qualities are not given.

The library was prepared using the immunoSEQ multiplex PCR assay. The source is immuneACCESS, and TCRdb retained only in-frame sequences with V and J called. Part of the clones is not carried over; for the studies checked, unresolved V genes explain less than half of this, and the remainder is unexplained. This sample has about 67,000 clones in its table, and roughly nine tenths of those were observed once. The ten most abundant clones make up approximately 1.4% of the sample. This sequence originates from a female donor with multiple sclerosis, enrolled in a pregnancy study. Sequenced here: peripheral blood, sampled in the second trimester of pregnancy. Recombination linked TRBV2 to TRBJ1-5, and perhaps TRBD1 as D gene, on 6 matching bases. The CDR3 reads CASSQGPSNQPQHF. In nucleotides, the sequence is TGTGCCAGCAGTCAGGGGCCTAGCAATCAGCCCCAGCATTTT.